These 22 T cell receptor beta chains were all obtained from the same sample, sequenced in a study of early T cells in non-severe SARS-CoV-2 infection. MiXCR was run by TCRdb on the 5' RACE reads, yielding one entry per CDR3 protein. The sample records some 83,000 distinct CDR3 sequences, around 9.3% being singletons. The sequencing used whole blood, collected at baseline. These receptors were obtained from an adult who was a healthcare worker with PCR-confirmed SARS-CoV-2 infection or an uninfected control (not recorded which).

This clonotype was counted a few times. The chain uses TRBV6-5 and TRBJ2-7, with D perhaps matching TRBD1 (6 bases). The germline V and J ends were trimmed by 0 bases and 2 bases, with 17 bases remaining between them. Germline CDR1 MNHEY, CDR2 SVGAGI. The CDR3 spans 17 residues. CDR3 nucleotide sequence: TGTGCCAGCAGTTACTCAACAAACTCTAGGACAGCCTACGAGCAGTACTTC. Protein sequence: CASSYSTNSRTAYEQYF.

The rearrangement joins TRBV20-1 to TRBJ2-2, with a weak D call TRBD2 (5 bases). This CDR3 contains 14 residues. V dropped 0 bases and J dropped 5 bases, with 10 bases sitting between them. Germline lookup yields CDR1 DFQATT and CDR2 SNEGSKA (reference sequence). CDR3 sequence reads: CSARERGQTGELFF. For the CDR3, the DNA is TGCAGTGCTAGAGAACGAGGGCAGACCGGGGAGCTGTTTTTT.

There are a few counts of this clonotype. The chain uses TRBV28 and TRBJ2-1, with no clear D. The CDR3 has 14 residues. The V end lost 7 bases, the J end lost 3 bases, and 13 bases lay between the germline ends. Germline V gives CDR1 MDHEN, CDR2 SYDVKM. This chain's CDR3 is CASNKRPFYNEQFF. CDR3 in DNA: TGTGCCAGCAATAAGCGCCCATTCTACAATGAGCAGTTCTTC.

This clonotype was seen at least ten times. This sequence joins TRBV19 and TRBJ1-4; 7 positions agree with TRBD1. The J segment lost 6 bases and the V segment lost 5 bases, leaving 6 bases of the junction unmatched. Germline CDR1 reads LNHDA; CDR2 reads SQIVND (reference sequence). There are 14 residues in the CDR3. The CDR3 sequence is CASSFRDSYEKLFF. CDR3 bases: TGTGCCAGTAGTTTCCGGGACAGCTATGAAAAACTGTTTTTT.

The chain joins TRBV7-6 to TRBJ2-1, with unresolved D. CDR1 SGHVS and CDR2 FNYEAQ come from the germline V gene. Trimming pared 6 bases from V and 9 bases from J, leaving 24 bases between. This CDR3 region has 16 residues. CDR3 loop: CASSTSWASSSIEQFF. CDR3 coding DNA: TGTGCCAGCAGTACGAGCTGGGCTAGTAGTTCTATTGAGCAGTTCTTC.

This clonotype has just a few counts. This sequence joins TRBV5-1 and TRBJ2-1, with TRBD2 identical over 7 bases. This CDR3 spans 15 amino acids. CDR1 and CDR2 (germline): SGHRS, YFSETQ. The ends lost 4 bases at V and 7 bases at J; junction bases unmatched: 11. The CDR3 coding sequence is TGCGCCAGCAGCCCGCTGGGGGGAGGGTTAAATGAGCAGTTCTTC. This encodes CASSPLGGGLNEQFF.

In its sample, this clonotype was seen a few times. The CDR3 DNA reads TGTGCCAGCAGCTTTGACGCCTTTCGAAACATTCAGTACTTC. Protein product: CASSFDAFRNIQYF. The chain joins TRBV5-6 to TRBJ2-4; no firm D call. V shed 2 bases and J shed 6 bases, with 12 bases lying between them. The CDR3 totals 14 residues. The germline V gene has CDR1 SGHDT and CDR2 YYEEEE.

Notes on this clonotype: The junction differs from germline at one of its ends, possibly a read error. In DNA form, the CDR3 reads TGTGCCAGCAGCCAGACCTTAGGGGGGGAAGGAATCTTC. Amino acids: CASSQTLGGEGIF. V gene TRBV3-1 combines with J gene TRBJ2-1, with TRBD2 as a possible D gene (7 bases). This CDR3 spans 13 amino acids. Germline-derived CDR1 and CDR2 are LGHDT and YNNKEL (reference sequence).

The chain carries TRBV3-1 and TRBJ1-6; no clear D. The CDR3 length is 13 residues. Trimming removed 0 bases at V and 8 bases at J, with 5 bases between. Germline CDR1 LGHDT, CDR2 YNNKEL (reference sequence). Here the CDR3 reads CASSQDIDSPLHF. The CDR3 DNA sequence: TGTGCCAGCAGCCAAGATATTGATTCACCCCTCCACTTT.

This clonotype was detected many times. The chain couples TRBV7-3 to TRBJ2-1; D uncertain. The CDR3 runs to 13 residues. The V gene lost 8 bases and the J gene lost 7 bases, with 15 bases spanning the gap. Germline-derived CDR1 and CDR2 are SGHTA and FQGTGA. CDR3 amino acids: CASGRSEKNEQFF. For the CDR3, the DNA is TGTGCCAGCGGACGTTCGGAGAAAAATGAGCAGTTCTTC.

The gene calls are TRBV7-6 and TRBJ2-3; 14 bases map to TRBD2. V was pared by 7 bases and J by 4 bases, with 4 bases of the junction left unmatched. CDR3 length: 15 amino acids. CDR1 and CDR2 (germline): SGHVS, FNYEAQ. CDR3 DNA sequence: TGTGCCAGCACCTTGGGACTAGCGGGAGCAGATACGCAGTATTTT. This encodes CASTLGLAGADTQYF.

This clonotype was counted a few times. The rearrangement links TRBV7-2 to TRBJ2-1; 12 bases are shared with TRBD2. Germline loops: CDR1 SGHTA, CDR2 FQGNSA. The CDR3 is made up of 13 amino acids. The junction had 9 bases not matched to a gene; V was cut back by 5 bases and J by 16 bases. The CDR3 DNA sequence: TGTGCCAGCAGCCGACCCGGGACTAGCGGGTTCTTCTTC. Its translation: CASSRPGTSGFFF. Combining the CDR3 with reference TRBV7-2 and TRBJ2-1 gives the whole variable domain GAGVSQSPSNKVTEKGKDVELRCDPISGHTALYWYRQSLGQGLEFLIYFQGNSAPDKSGLPSDRFSAERTGGSVSTLTIQRTQQEDSAVYLCASSRPGTSGFFFGPGTRLTVL.

There are a few counts of this clonotype. The V gene is TRBV12-3 or TRBV12-4, the J gene TRBJ2-4, with D perhaps assigned TRBD1 or TRBD2 (6 bases each). Trimming removed 3 bases at V and 3 bases at J, with 9 bases between. This CDR3 has 14 residues. As DNA, the CDR3 is TGTGCCAGCAGTTTCAGGGGAGGCAAAAACATTCAGTACTTC. Its protein product is CASSFRGGKNIQYF.

The chain couples TRBV6-2 or TRBV6-3 to TRBJ2-1, with D unresolved. The V end lost 2 bases, the J end lost 2 bases, and 19 bases lay between the germline ends. Germline-derived CDR1 and CDR2 are MNHEY and SVGEGT. The CDR3 length is 18 residues. DNA of the CDR3: TGTGCCAGCAGTTACCTCCCCCCCGTAGGCCCCCCCTACAATGAGCAGTTCTTC. This codes for CASSYLPPVGPPYNEQFF.

In its sample, this clonotype was seen once. The rearrangement links TRBV20-1 to TRBJ2-7, with D maybe TRBD2 (6 bases). Germline V gene lookup returns CDR1 DFQATT and CDR2 SNEGSKA (reference sequence). The V and J ends lost 6 bases and 7 bases respectively, with 22 bases between them. The CDR3 runs 14 residues. For the CDR3, the DNA is TGCAGTGCGCCCCGGGGGACGAGATACGGGGAGCAGTACTTC. Translating gives CSAPRGTRYGEQYF.

This clonotype came up many times. The chain recombines TRBV29-1 with TRBJ2-1, with D perhaps matching TRBD2 (5 bases). There are 12 residues in the CDR3. Germline V gives CDR1 SQVTM, CDR2 ANQGSEA. V lost 8 bases, J lost 9 bases, and 17 bases lay in between. This CDR3 is CSLREPVGEQFF. In DNA, the CDR3 is TGCAGCCTCCGGGAACCTGTGGGTGAGCAGTTCTTC.

This sequence joins TRBV6-5 and TRBJ2-7; possibly TRBD1 or TRBD2 for D (6 bases each). The V gene lost 6 bases and the J gene lost 3 bases, with 9 bases spanning the gap. The CDR3 covers 12 residues. Looked up from germline, CDR1 is MNHEY and CDR2 is SVGAGI. CDR3 protein: CASREGDYEQYF. CDR3 in DNA: TGTGCCAGCAGGGAGGGGGACTACGAGCAGTACTTC.

This clonotype was detected only a few times. The chain uses TRBV28 and TRBJ1-4, with D possibly matching TRBD1 (5 bases). The CDR3 spans 15 residues. Deletions cut 2 bases from V and 7 bases from J, with 14 bases between. The germline gives CDR1 MDHEN, CDR2 SYDVKM. The CDR3 reads CASSLVREVAEKLFF. CDR3 nucleotide sequence: TGTGCCAGCAGTTTAGTCAGGGAGGTTGCTGAAAAACTGTTTTTT.

This clonotype turned up a few times. The rearrangement uses TRBV7-6 and TRBJ2-2; D not resolved. Germline CDR1 SGHVS, CDR2 FNYEAQ. The CDR3 covers 15 residues. V lost 3 bases and J lost 7, with 15 bases in between. The CDR3 loop is CASSFRPRTYGELFF. The CDR3, as DNA: TGTGCCAGCAGCTTCCGGCCCCGGACGTACGGGGAGCTGTTTTTT.

The chain uses TRBV6-5 and TRBJ2-7; tentatively, D is TRBD2 (5 bases). V lost 5 bases, J lost 7 bases, and 21 bases lay in between. Per the germline V gene, CDR1 is MNHEY and CDR2 is SVGAGI. This CDR3 is built from 15 residues. As DNA, the CDR3 is TGTGCCAGCAGTACCACCGGGATAGGGATGGGAGAGCAGTACTTC. Residues: CASSTTGIGMGEQYF.

This sequence joins TRBV5-1 and TRBJ1-1; D gene uncertain. Per the germline V gene, CDR1 is SGHRS and CDR2 is YFSETQ. V lost 0 bases, J lost 6 bases, and 12 bases lay in between. This CDR3 is built from 14 residues. The CDR3 sequence is CASSLAEGGPEAFF. CDR3 DNA: TGCGCCAGCAGCTTGGCCGAAGGTGGGCCTGAAGCTTTCTTT.

This clonotype was seen a handful of times. This chain joins TRBV4-1 and TRBJ2-5; TRBD2 agrees at 16 bases. Germline V lookup: CDR1 MGHRA, CDR2 YSYEKL. Trimming took 7 bases from V and 3 from J; bases not matched to a gene: 5. The CDR3 has 16 amino acids. CDR3 nucleotide sequence: TGCGCCAGCACCCAGGGACTAGCGGGAGGGGAAGAGACCCAGTACTTC. Protein sequence: CASTQGLAGGEETQYF.